The text below deals with one TCR beta chain. The sample comes from a study of high-grade serous ovarian cancer treatment subgroups. Here immunoSEQ multiplex PCR was the method, and the copy in TCRdb shows in-frame clones only, minus some. This table holds approximately 4,100 clones, roughly 71% found once. The ends lost 4 bases at V and 2 bases at J; junction bases unmatched: 4. Germline-derived CDR1 and CDR2 are LNHDA and SQIVND (reference sequence). The CDR3 is made up of 15 amino acids. Tumor samples were obtained before definitive surgery or chemotherapy. What was sequenced was tumor tissue. The chain couples TRBV19 to TRBJ1-5; 8 bases are shared with TRBD1. This TCR was recovered from a human donor with high-grade serous ovarian cancer. CDR3 bases: TGTGCCAGTAGTACCGGACAGGGCGGCAATCAGCCCCAGCATTTT. This gives the protein CASSTGQGGNQPQHF.